These 12 T cell receptor beta chains originate from one sample sequenced in a study of blood T cells in healthy people across ages. The use of a sample-barcoded 5' primer and a J-beta primer mix characterized a second PCR of 7 to 11 cycles. A single record per CDR3 protein comes from TCRdb applying MiXCR to the 5' RACE reads. The profile shows 1.6 million or so distinct CDR3 sequences, roughly 32% of them singletons. The sequenced sample was blood. These receptors all come from a woman aged 25 to 39 in good health.

This clonotype was found a few times. This chain joins TRBV30 and TRBJ2-1; D uncertain. CDR1 GTSNPN and CDR2 SVGIG come from the germline V gene (reference sequence). The V gene lost 0 bases and the J gene lost 7 bases, with 10 bases spanning the gap. The CDR3 covers 13 residues. Written as DNA, the CDR3 is TGTGCCTGGAGTGTTACGACTGGGAATGAGCAGTTCTTC. Its translation is CAWSVTTGNEQFF.

The V and J genes are TRBV6-1 and TRBJ1-1, with a possible D match to TRBD1 (6 bases). V was pared by 2 bases and J by 1 base, with 8 bases between. The CDR3 is made up of 14 amino acids. Germline CDR1 MNHNS, CDR2 SASEGT. The CDR3 protein is CASSEQGSNTEAFF. The CDR3 DNA sequence: TGTGCCAGCAGTGAACAGGGGTCGAACACTGAAGCTTTCTTT.

In its sample, this clonotype was seen a few times. The chain couples TRBV6-4 to TRBJ2-3; D is perhaps TRBD1 or TRBD2 (5 bases each). Germline lookup yields CDR1 MRHNA and CDR2 SNTAGT. The germline V and J ends were trimmed by 3 bases and 4 bases, with 11 bases remaining between them. The CDR3 covers 14 residues. DNA of the CDR3: TGTGCCAGCAGTGAAGGGCTGGGGGCAGATACGCAGTATTTT. Its translation is CASSEGLGADTQYF.

The chain carries TRBV4-1 and TRBJ1-1; tentatively, D is TRBD1 (5 bases). The CDR3 runs 15 residues. V was shortened by 1 base and J by 5 bases, with 14 bases between the two germline ends. Germline CDR1 and CDR2: MGHRA and YSYEKL. Here the CDR3 reads CASSQAGRAKTEAFF. CDR3 nucleotides: TGCGCCAGCAGCCAAGCTGGCAGGGCAAAGACTGAAGCTTTCTTT.

The chain uses TRBV9 and TRBJ2-1; 14 bases are a match to TRBD2. The CDR3 has 17 amino acids. The V segment lost 2 bases and the J segment 2 bases; nucleotides outside the gene matches: 3. CDR1 is SGDLS and CDR2 is YYNGEE in the germline V gene. CDR3 DNA: TGTGCCAGCAGCGTGAGACTAGCGGGGGGGACCTACAATGAGCAGTTCTTC. Its protein is CASSVRLAGGTYNEQFF. Full variable domain (rest looked up from reference TRBV9 and TRBJ2-1): DSGVTQTPKHLITATGQRVTLRCSPRSGDLSVYWYQQSLDQGLQFLIQYYNGEERAKGNILERFSAQQFPDLHSELNLSSLELGDSALYFCASSVRLAGGTYNEQFFGPGTRLTVL.

The genes are TRBV7-8 and TRBJ2-1, with a possible D match to TRBD2 (5 bases). Germline CDR1 is SGHVS and CDR2 is FQNEAQ. The CDR3 is 15 residues long. Trimming stripped 6 bases from V and 8 bases from J, with 20 bases between. The CDR3 here is CASSLEVTGVDEQFF. DNA of the CDR3: TGTGCCAGCAGTTTGGAGGTCACCGGGGTCGATGAGCAGTTCTTC. The complete variable domain, with remaining parts taken from reference TRBV7-8 and TRBJ2-1, reads GAGVSQSPRYKVAKRGQDVALRCDPISGHVSLFWYQQALGQGPEFLTYFQNEAQLDKSGLPSDRFFAERPEGSVSTLKIQRTQQEDSAVYLCASSLEVTGVDEQFFGPGTRLTVL.

This clonotype was seen only a few times. The rearrangement uses TRBV29-1 and TRBJ1-2; D not certain. The CDR3 length is 13 residues. Per the germline V gene, CDR1 is SQVTM and CDR2 is ANQGSEA. Deletions cut 6 bases from V and 1 base from J, with 12 bases between. CDR3 protein: CSVNPGNNYGYTF. CDR3 DNA: TGCAGCGTCAACCCCGGGAATAACTATGGCTACACCTTC.

The chain joins TRBV6-2 or TRBV6-3 to TRBJ2-1; 11 bases are shared with TRBD2. Germline values: CDR1 MNHEY, CDR2 SVGEGT. The V segment lost 5 bases and the J segment 2 bases; nucleotides outside the gene matches: 8. The length of the CDR3 is 17 residues. CDR3 nucleotides: TGTGCCAGCAGTCTAGCGGGGGGACACCGGCCCTACAATGAGCAGTTCTTC. Residues: CASSLAGGHRPYNEQFF.

The chain has TRBV20-1 and TRBJ2-3; unclear D gene. The germline CDR1 and CDR2 sequences are DFQATT and SNEGSKA (reference sequence). Trimming left V 3 bases short and J 2 bases short, with 6 bases between. This CDR3 is built from 12 residues. The CDR3 nucleotides read TGCAGTGCTAGGTTACCCACAGATACGCAGTATTTT. This translates into CSARLPTDTQYF.

The chain has TRBV5-1 and TRBJ2-3; possibly TRBD2 for D (6 bases). Trimming removed 4 bases from V and 1 base from J, with 16 bases in between. Germline V gene data show CDR1 as SGHRS and CDR2 as YFSETQ. This CDR3 has 16 residues. The CDR3 DNA is TGCGCCAGCAGCCCAACCGACGGGAGAGGCACAGATACGCAGTATTTT. This sequence encodes CASSPTDGRGTDTQYF.

The chain recombines TRBV7-9 with TRBJ2-3; D gene ambiguous. Germline V gene lookup returns CDR1 SEHNR and CDR2 FQNEAQ (reference sequence). The ends were cut back, 5 bases at V and 0 bases at J, with 15 bases in the middle. The CDR3 has 16 amino acids. This chain's CDR3 is CASSAEGESSTDTQYF. The CDR3 DNA follows: TGTGCCAGCAGCGCTGAAGGCGAGTCTAGCACAGATACGCAGTATTTT.

The V and J genes are TRBV2 and TRBJ2-3; TRBD2 might be the D (6 bases). With 9 bases removed from V and 3 bases from J, the gap between germline ends came to 19 bases. Germline lookup yields CDR1 SNHLY and CDR2 FYNNEI. The length of the CDR3 is 15 residues. CDR3 bases: TGTGCCAGTTCCCAAGGAGTAGCGGAGACAGATACGCAGTATTTT. Protein: CASSQGVAETDTQYF.